These T cell receptor beta chains were read from a single sample in a study of control samples from healthy donors and cancer patients. Clones were sequenced by immunoSEQ multiplex PCR, and TCRdb holds only the in-frame ones, with some missing. This table holds about 220,000 clones, 85% to 95% found once. Sequenced sample: blood. The receptors come from a man in his forties or fifties in good health. Each CDR3 is given with its conserved first and last residue. D genes are given only for firm matches. Only part of the rows carry a size: once, few, many, or a class if the clone is expanded.

D: NA; size: NA; V: TRBV30; J: TRBJ2-2; DNA: TGTGCCTGGAGTTTTAACACCGGGGAGCTGTTTTTT; CDR3: CAWSFNTGELFF
D: NA; size: NA; V: TRBV4-3; J: TRBJ2-1; DNA: TGCGCCAGCAGCCAAGAGGGTCAGTCCAATGAGCAGTTCTTC; CDR3: CASSQEGQSNEQFF
D: TRBD1; size: NA; V: TRBV5-1; J: TRBJ2-7; DNA: TGCGCCAGCAGCTTGACAGGGGCCTCCTACGAGCAGTACTTC; CDR3: CASSLTGASYEQYF
D: NA; size: NA; V: TRBV14; J: TRBJ2-2; DNA: TGTGCCAGCAGCCGGACCACAAGCGGGGAGCTGTTTTTT; CDR3: CASSRTTSGELFF
D: NA; size: NA; V: TRBV6-2/TRBV6-3; J: TRBJ2-2; DNA: TGTGCCAGCAGTTACTCGGGGGCGAACACCGGGGAGCTGTTTTTT; CDR3: CASSYSGANTGELFF
D: TRBD1; size: NA; V: TRBV29-1; J: TRBJ1-4; DNA: TGCAGCGTTAGCCGACAGGGGAGGACGGAAAAACTGTTTTTT; CDR3: CSVSRQGRTEKLFF
D: NA; size: once; V: TRBV5-1; J: TRBJ2-2; DNA: TGCGCCAGCAGCTTGGGCGCGAACACCGGGGAGCTGTTTTTT; CDR3: CASSLGANTGELFF
D: NA; size: NA; V: TRBV5-1; J: TRBJ2-7; DNA: TGCGCCAGCAGCTTGGCCAAGAATGCAGTCTTTGTATACGAGCAGTACTTC; CDR3: CASSLAKNAVFVYEQYF
D: NA; size: NA; V: TRBV6-5; J: TRBJ1-3; DNA: TGTGCCAGCAGTTCCCGGGACACCATATATTTT; CDR3: CASSSRDTIYF
D: NA; size: NA; V: TRBV5-1; J: TRBJ1-4; DNA: TGCGCCAGCAGCTTGGGAAATGAAAAACTGTTTTTT; CDR3: CASSLGNEKLFF
D: NA; size: NA; V: TRBV7-2; J: TRBJ1-6; DNA: TGTGCCAGCAGCTTAAACAGGGCGAATTCACCCCTCCACTTT; CDR3: CASSLNRANSPLHF
D: TRBD1; size: NA; V: TRBV2; J: TRBJ1-5; DNA: TGTGCCAGCAGGGAACAGGGGCTCGGCAATCAGCCCCAGCATTTT; CDR3: CASREQGLGNQPQHF
D: NA; size: NA; V: TRBV5-5; J: TRBJ1-2; DNA: TGTGCCAGCAGCTTGGGAGGGGGATGGGATGGCTACACCTTC; CDR3: CASSLGGGWDGYTF
D: NA; size: NA; V: TRBV19; J: TRBJ2-5; DNA: TGTGCCAGCACTACTAGGGCCCTGGGGGAGACCCAGTACTTC; CDR3: CASTTRALGETQYF
D: TRBD1; size: NA; V: TRBV7-2; J: TRBJ2-7; DNA: TGTGCCAGCAGCTTAGAAGGGACAGGGGGTCCCTACGAGCAGTACTTC; CDR3: CASSLEGTGGPYEQYF
D: TRBD1; size: NA; V: TRBV6-5; J: TRBJ2-7; DNA: TGTGCCAGCACCCGAGGGACAGGGCCGGGCGAGCAGTACTTC; CDR3: CASTRGTGPGEQYF
D: NA; size: NA; V: TRBV7-7; J: TRBJ1-1; DNA: TGTGCCAGCAGCACCCGCCGGGGGGGGGCGAAGGGGAACACTGAAGCTTTCTTT; CDR3: CASSTRRGGAKGNTEAFF
D: NA; size: NA; V: TRBV2; J: TRBJ2-3; DNA: TGTGCCAGCAGTGTGGGGAGAGGGAGCGCAGATACGCAGTATTTT; CDR3: CASSVGRGSADTQYF
D: NA; size: NA; V: TRBV16; J: TRBJ2-2; DNA: TGTGCCAGCAGCCAATCGATCAACGGGGAGCTGTTTTTT; CDR3: CASSQSINGELFF
D: TRBD1; size: NA; V: TRBV6-5; J: TRBJ2-7; DNA: TGTGCCAGCAGCCAATGGGGACAGGGTGTGGACGAGCAGTACTTC; CDR3: CASSQWGQGVDEQYF
D: NA; size: NA; V: TRBV27; J: TRBJ1-5; DNA: TGTGCCAGCAGTTTATCCCCCCAGGCTAGCAATCAGCCCCAGCATTTT; CDR3: CASSLSPQASNQPQHF
D: NA; size: NA; V: TRBV12-3/TRBV12-4; J: TRBJ1-1; DNA: TGTGCCAGCTTCAAGGGGGAAGCTTTCTTT; CDR3: CASFKGEAFF
D: NA; size: NA; V: TRBV18; J: TRBJ1-5; DNA: TGTGCCAGCTCACCACCGAGCTCGGGGGACCTGCATTTT; CDR3: CASSPPSSGDLHF
D: NA; size: NA; V: TRBV28; J: TRBJ2-2; DNA: TGTGCCAGCAGTCCCCCGGCCGCGGGCACCGGGGAGCTGTTTTTT; CDR3: CASSPPAAGTGELFF
D: NA; size: NA; V: TRBV12-5; J: TRBJ1-1; DNA: TGTGCTAGTGGTTTGCAACAGGGTAGAACTGAAGCTTTCTTT; CDR3: CASGLQQGRTEAFF
D: TRBD1; size: NA; V: TRBV28; J: TRBJ1-4; DNA: TGTGCCGCGGAGGGGACAGCCCTCACTCTTTCAACTAATGAAAAACTGTTTTTT; CDR3: CAAEGTALTLSTNEKLFF
D: NA; size: NA; V: TRBV7-2; J: TRBJ2-7; DNA: TGTGCCAGCAGCTCGACAGGATTCACCTACGAGCAGTACTTC; CDR3: CASSSTGFTYEQYF
D: NA; size: NA; V: TRBV5-1; J: TRBJ1-5; DNA: TGCGCCAGCAGCTTGGGGGATTATAGCAATCAGCCCCAGCATTTT; CDR3: CASSLGDYSNQPQHF
D: NA; size: NA; V: TRBV6-6; J: TRBJ1-5; DNA: TGTGCCAGCAGTTACCCAGAGTATAGCAATCAGCCCCAGCATTTT; CDR3: CASSYPEYSNQPQHF
D: TRBD1; size: NA; V: TRBV6-2/TRBV6-3; J: TRBJ1-6; DNA: TGTGCCAGCAGCGGCCATGGGACAGGCAGAAATTCACCCCTCCACTTT; CDR3: CASSGHGTGRNSPLHF
D: TRBD1; size: NA; V: TRBV5-1; J: TRBJ1-1; DNA: TGCGCCAGCAGCTTGGTATACAGGGGGACTGAAGCTTTCTTT; CDR3: CASSLVYRGTEAFF
D: NA; size: few; V: TRBV24-1; J: TRBJ1-5; DNA: TGTGCCACCTCAGGACAGCTAGATCAGCCCCAGCATTTT; CDR3: CATSGQLDQPQHF
D: NA; size: NA; V: TRBV6-4; J: TRBJ1-5; DNA: TGTGCCAGCAGTGACACCTTCAATCAGCCCCAGCATTTT; CDR3: CASSDTFNQPQHF
D: NA; size: NA; V: TRBV2; J: TRBJ1-6; DNA: TGTGCCAGCAGTCCGAATCCAGGGGCCGACTCACCCCTCCACTTT; CDR3: CASSPNPGADSPLHF
D: NA; size: NA; V: TRBV7-6; J: TRBJ1-1; DNA: TGTGCCAGCAGCCTTTCGGAAGCTTTCTTT; CDR3: CASSLSEAFF
D: TRBD1; size: NA; V: TRBV2; J: TRBJ1-6; DNA: TGTGCCAGCAGTGTGGGGGGGGACAGGTCACCCCTCCACTTT; CDR3: CASSVGGDRSPLHF
D: NA; size: NA; V: TRBV6-6; J: TRBJ1-4; DNA: TGTGCCAGCAGTAAAACAGGGTCCACTAATGAAAAACTGTTTTTT; CDR3: CASSKTGSTNEKLFF
D: NA; size: NA; V: TRBV11-2; J: TRBJ1-2; DNA: TGTGCCAGCAGCTACGACAGGAACTATGGCTACACCTTC; CDR3: CASSYDRNYGYTF
D: TRBD1; size: NA; V: TRBV7-3; J: TRBJ2-7; DNA: TGTGCCAGCAGCCCGTCCCGGGACAGTTACGAGCAGTACTTC; CDR3: CASSPSRDSYEQYF
D: NA; size: NA; V: TRBV7-8; J: TRBJ1-2; DNA: TGTGCCAGCAGCTTAGACATGGAGGACTATGGCTACACCTTC; CDR3: CASSLDMEDYGYTF
D: TRBD1; size: NA; V: TRBV5-1; J: TRBJ2-1; DNA: TGCGCCAGCAGCCCGGACAGGGGATGGCAGTTCTTC; CDR3: CASSPDRGWQFF
D: NA; size: NA; V: TRBV6-4; J: TRBJ1-5; DNA: TGTGCCAGCAGTGAAAGCAATCAGCCCCAGCATTTT; CDR3: CASSESNQPQHF
D: TRBD1; size: NA; V: TRBV9; J: TRBJ1-5; DNA: TGTGCCAGCAGCAAGGGACAGGGAGGGAGGGATCAGCCCCAGCATTTT; CDR3: CASSKGQGGRDQPQHF
D: TRBD1; size: NA; V: TRBV27; J: TRBJ1-2; DNA: TGTGCCAGCAGTTTAAGCAGGGGGGGCTATGGCTACACCTTC; CDR3: CASSLSRGGYGYTF
D: NA; size: NA; V: TRBV11-1; J: TRBJ2-7; DNA: TGTGCCAGCAGCCCCCGGTCGGCGTACGAGCAGTACTTC; CDR3: CASSPRSAYEQYF
D: TRBD1; size: NA; V: TRBV19; J: TRBJ2-5; DNA: TGTGCCAGTAGTCCAACAGGGGTGGAGACCCAGTACTTC; CDR3: CASSPTGVETQYF
D: NA; size: NA; V: TRBV19; J: TRBJ2-1; DNA: TGTGCCAGTAGTATTGGACAGAGCTCCTACAATGAGCAGTTCTTC; CDR3: CASSIGQSSYNEQFF
D: NA; size: NA; V: TRBV6-2/TRBV6-3; J: TRBJ1-5; DNA: TGTGCCAGCAGTTACCGGAGCAATCAGCCCCAGCATTTT; CDR3: CASSYRSNQPQHF
D: NA; size: NA; V: TRBV27; J: TRBJ1-5; DNA: TGTGCCAGCGGAATGTTGGGTGGGAGGCCCCAGCATTTT; CDR3: CASGMLGGRPQHF
D: NA; size: NA; V: TRBV6-1; J: TRBJ1-2; DNA: TGTGCCAGCAGTGAAGTCGTTACCCACTTGGGGGGACCTAACTATGGCTACACCTTC; CDR3: CASSEVVTHLGGPNYGYTF
D: TRBD1; size: NA; V: TRBV5-1; J: TRBJ2-1; DNA: TGCGCCAGCAGCTTGATGCCTCTCGGGACAGGGGTGGGGTCCTACAATGAGCAGTTCTTC; CDR3: CASSLMPLGTGVGSYNEQFF
D: TRBD1; size: NA; V: TRBV6-5; J: TRBJ2-1; DNA: TGTGCCAGCAGAGATACAGGGGGCGACTACAATGAGCAGTTCTTC; CDR3: CASRDTGGDYNEQFF
D: NA; size: once; V: TRBV28; J: TRBJ1-4; DNA: TGTGCCGCGGGCCAGATACGTAATGAAAAACTGTTTTTT; CDR3: CAAGQIRNEKLFF
D: NA; size: NA; V: TRBV7-2; J: TRBJ2-5; DNA: TGTGCCAGCAGCTTAAGAGAGGGTCTTCCAACGGAGACCCAGTACTTC; CDR3: CASSLREGLPTETQYF
D: NA; size: NA; V: TRBV19; J: TRBJ2-7; DNA: TGTGCCAGTAGTATAGGCATTGGCAGCTCCTACGAGCAGTACTTC; CDR3: CASSIGIGSSYEQYF
D: NA; size: NA; V: TRBV5-4; J: TRBJ2-2; DNA: TGTGCCAGCAGCTTGGGGGGCGGGTCGAACACCGGGGAGCTGTTTTTT; CDR3: CASSLGGGSNTGELFF
D: NA; size: NA; V: TRBV28; J: TRBJ1-2; DNA: TGTGCCAGCAGCCAAGCGGGGGGGTTCTATGGCTACACCTTC; CDR3: CASSQAGGFYGYTF
D: NA; size: once; V: TRBV3-1/TRBV3-2; J: TRBJ2-1; DNA: TGTGCCAGCAGCCCCCGGGGGACCTCCTACAATGAGCAGTTCTTC; CDR3: CASSPRGTSYNEQFF
D: NA; size: NA; V: TRBV24-1; J: TRBJ1-1; DNA: TGTGCCACCAGTGACCCCCGAGATGGGAACACTGAAGCTTTCTTT; CDR3: CATSDPRDGNTEAFF
D: NA; size: NA; V: TRBV7-2; J: TRBJ2-5; DNA: TGTGCCAGCAGCTTAGGGTCAGGGCAAGAGACCCAGTACTTC; CDR3: CASSLGSGQETQYF